The 31 T cell receptor beta chains listed next were all sequenced from one sample in a study of post-analysis software for immune sequencing data (dated by TCRdb to about 2015). Broader findings and caveats from the paper: Patients showed significantly higher frequencies than controls for roughly 5 TRBV segments, among them TRBV5-6, TRBV5-1 and TRBV20-1.

Libraries were built with PCR. The sequencing machine was an Illumina HiSeq 2500. To reduce PCR and sequencing biases, unique molecular identifiers were built into the TCR beta cDNA libraries. The public reads were quality trimmed at Q25 with fastp and then assembled into clones with MiXCR by TCRdb, keeping productive beta chains. All rows with the same CDR3 protein become a single entry with the most common DNA and genes. Recorded for this sample are over 250,000 distinct CDR3 sequences; approximately 34% of them occurred a single time. Clones ranked in the top ten supply 4% to 6% of the sample. Antigens of these TCRs are unknown. The sample taken for sequencing was blood. Every receptor here comes from a girl under 18 with multiple sclerosis.

This clonotype has a handful of counts. The rearrangement links TRBV25-1 to TRBJ2-7, with TRBD1 identical over 9 bases. The CDR3 runs 14 residues. Germline trimming cut 6 bases from V and 5 bases from J; bases unmatched to any gene: 8. The germline V gene encodes CDR1 MGHDK and CDR2 SYGVNS. The chain's CDR3 is CASREGTGTNEQYF. The DNA for the CDR3 is TGTGCCAGCAGGGAGGGGACAGGGACTAACGAGCAGTACTTC.

The chain uses TRBV5-1 and TRBJ2-5, with D possibly matching TRBD1 (5 bases). Germline loops: CDR1 SGHRS, CDR2 YFSETQ. Deletions cut 3 bases from V and 2 bases from J, with 11 bases between. The CDR3 runs to 14 residues. The CDR3 region is CASSSAGRQETQYF. CDR3 sequence (DNA): TGCGCCAGCAGCTCCGCAGGGCGGCAAGAGACCCAGTACTTC.

This clonotype was counted once. This may be a read error, as it is one base from a much larger clone. The V and J genes are TRBV20-1 and TRBJ1-5; the D gene is possibly TRBD1 (5 bases). V dropped 7 bases and J dropped 3 bases, with 13 bases sitting between them. This CDR3 region has 13 residues. Germline CDR1 and CDR2: DFQATT and SNEGSKA (reference sequence). This CDR3 is CSDKGRDNQPQHF. The CDR3 DNA follows: TGCAGTGACAAGGGGAGGGACAATCAGCCCCAGCATTTT.

This clonotype was observed at least ten times. V gene TRBV7-9 combines with J gene TRBJ2-1, with 10 bases matching TRBD1. The CDR3 totals 15 residues. Trimming at V came to 4 bases and at J to 5 bases, leaving 5 bases not matched to a gene. The germline V gene encodes CDR1 SEHNR and CDR2 FQNEAQ (reference sequence). The CDR3 loop reads CASSSPGQGNNEQFF. CDR3 nucleotides: TGTGCCAGCAGCTCTCCGGGACAGGGGAACAATGAGCAGTTCTTC.

In its sample, this clonotype was seen a few times. This chain uses TRBV10-3 with TRBJ2-7, with D perhaps TRBD2 (6 bases). This CDR3 has 13 amino acids. Germline V CDR1 and CDR2: ENHRY, SYGVKD. The V end lost 8 bases, the J end lost 0 bases, and 11 bases lay between the germline ends. In nucleotides, the CDR3 is TGTGCCATCCAGCGGGCCAGCTCCTACGAGCAGTACTTC. Translated: CAIQRASSYEQYF.

CDR3 sequence reads: CASRSTGGGDTQYF. The DNA of the CDR3 is TGCGCCAGCAGATCGACAGGGGGAGGAGATACGCAGTATTTT. The chain combines TRBV10-2 with TRBJ2-3; 9 positions match TRBD1. Germline trimming cut 6 bases from V and 5 bases from J; bases unmatched to any gene: 6. The length of the CDR3 is 14 residues. CDR1 and CDR2 from the germline V gene are WSHSY and SAAADI.

Worth noting for this clonotype: A junction boundary mismatches the germline segment, possibly from a read error. This rearrangement joins TRBV7-9 to TRBJ2-1, with 12 bases identical to TRBD2. This CDR3 has 16 amino acids. Germline loops: CDR1 SEHNR, CDR2 FQNEAQ (reference sequence). CDR3 coding DNA: TGTGCCAGCAGCCTAGCGGGAGGGCCGACTGGATATGAGCAGTTCTTC. It translates to CASSLAGGPTGYEQFF.

This clonotype has ten or more counts. The chain couples TRBV5-6 to TRBJ2-1, with D possibly being TRBD2 (5 bases). The CDR3 contains 12 residues. In germline, CDR1 is SGHDT, CDR2 YYEEEE. V was cut by 4 bases and J by 5 bases, with 7 bases left in between. As DNA, the CDR3 is TGTGCCAGCAGCGGACTGGACAATGAGCAGTTCTTC. Its protein is CASSGLDNEQFF.

This clonotype occurred many times. V and J are TRBV7-3 and TRBJ2-5; D remains unclear. CDR1 is SGHTA, CDR2 FQGTGA, per germline. The CDR3 length is 13 residues. V lost 5 bases and J 7 bases, leaving 14 bases between the germline ends. The chain's CDR3 is CASSHTASSTQYF. CDR3 nucleotide sequence: TGTGCCAGCAGCCATACGGCTAGTTCGACCCAGTACTTC.

Notes on this clonotype: It may be a read error: a sequence one base away is much more abundant. V and J are TRBV10-3 and TRBJ2-3; D might be TRBD1 or TRBD2, each matching 5 bases. Per the germline V gene, CDR1 is ENHRY and CDR2 is SYGVKD. Trimming removed 1 base at V and 1 base at J, with 9 bases between. This CDR3 contains 15 residues. CDR3 residues: CAISEWGRGTDTQYF. The CDR3 DNA reads TGTGCCATCAGTGAGTGGGGACGGGGCACAGATACGCAGTATTTT.

This clonotype was seen at least ten times. The CDR3 sequence: CSATTLMGTTQPQHF. In nucleotides, the CDR3 is TGCAGTGCTACAACTCTCATGGGCACGACCCAGCCCCAGCATTTT. The J gene is TRBJ1-5, the V gene TRBV20-1; the D is unclear. Trimming removed 4 bases at V and 7 bases at J, with 20 bases between. The CDR3 consists of 15 residues. The V gene's germline CDR1 is DFQATT and CDR2 SNEGSKA (reference sequence).

This clonotype was counted between two and nine times. A read error is possible here, since a much larger clone lies one base away. This chain uses TRBV24-1 with TRBJ2-7, with 8 bases fitting TRBD2. Germline V gene sequence: CDR1 KGHDR, CDR2 SFDVKD. Trimming cost V 0 bases and J 7 bases; bases outside gene matches: 25. The CDR3 consists of 21 residues. CDR3 sequence reads: CATSDLGDSSSGRPSYNEQYF. The CDR3 DNA sequence: TGTGCCACCAGTGATTTGGGGGACTCTTCGAGCGGGAGACCCTCCTACAATGAGCAGTACTTC.

The chain has TRBV9 and TRBJ2-7; 11 nucleotides match TRBD1. This CDR3 has 14 residues. V lost 4 bases, J lost 7 bases, and 7 bases stayed unmatched. Looked up from germline, CDR1 is SGDLS and CDR2 is YYNGEE. Here the CDR3 reads CASSPGTGGREQYF. CDR3 nucleotide sequence: TGTGCCAGCAGCCCCGGGACAGGGGGGAGGGAGCAGTACTTC.

This clonotype was found many times. The J gene is TRBJ2-5, the V gene TRBV4-1; no reliable D call. This CDR3 is 15 amino acids long. V shed 2 bases and J shed 5 bases, with 15 bases lying between them. Germline assignment: CDR1 MGHRA and CDR2 YSYEKL. In nucleotides, the CDR3 is TGCGCCAGCAGCCAATGGGGTCGGCCCCAGGAGACCCAGTACTTC. It specifies CASSQWGRPQETQYF.

The gene calls are TRBV12-3 or TRBV12-4 and TRBJ2-3, with 9 bases fitting TRBD2. The CDR3 extends over 16 amino acids. J lost 5 bases, V lost 6 bases, and 12 bases had no gene match. CDR3 in amino acids: CASRQLAGESGDTQYF. DNA of the CDR3: TGTGCCAGCAGGCAATTAGCGGGAGAGAGCGGAGATACGCAGTATTTT.

This clonotype was counted many times. The rearrangement links TRBV7-2 to TRBJ2-1; TRBD2 aligns across 7 bases. The CDR3 runs to 19 residues. Germline-derived CDR1 and CDR2 are SGHTA and FQGNSA. Trimming took 0 bases from V and 0 from J; bases not matched to a gene: 11. The CDR3 bases are TGTGCCAGCAGCTTAGCGTGGAGTAGCGGGCCGAGCTCCTACAATGAGCAGTTCTTC. It codes for CASSLAWSSGPSSYNEQFF. Based on the CDR3 plus reference TRBV7-2 and TRBJ2-1, the full variable domain is GAGVSQSPSNKVTEKGKDVELRCDPISGHTALYWYRQSLGQGLEFLIYFQGNSAPDKSGLPSDRFSAERTGGSVSTLTIQRTQQEDSAVYLCASSLAWSSGPSSYNEQFFGPGTRLTVL.

Regarding this clonotype: A much larger clone differs from this one at a single base, so this may be a read error. The chain uses TRBV20-1 and TRBJ2-1; D not resolved. Germline V CDR1 and CDR2: DFQATT, SNEGSKA (reference sequence). The CDR3 has 13 amino acids. CDR3 in amino acids: CNAQKHALNEQFF. CDR3 coding DNA: TGCAATGCTCAAAAACACGCCTTAAATGAGCAGTTCTTC.

This clonotype has a count of ten or more. The CDR3 protein is CASWGGQTEAFF. In nucleotides, the CDR3 is TGTGCCAGTTGGGGGGGACAAACTGAAGCTTTCTTT. The V call is TRBV6-6, the J call TRBJ1-1, with D possibly being TRBD1 (6 bases). Germline CDR1 MNHNY, CDR2 SVGAGI (reference sequence). The germline V and J ends were trimmed by 9 bases and 5 bases, with 13 bases remaining between them. The CDR3 totals 12 residues.

This clonotype has just a few counts. The V gene is TRBV5-1, the J gene TRBJ2-2, with unresolved D. V was pared by 6 bases and J by 5 bases, with 8 bases between. Germline V gene lookup returns CDR1 SGHRS and CDR2 YFSETQ. The CDR3 loop spans 12 amino acids. The CDR3 region is CASNNPTGELFF. The CDR3 bases are TGCGCCAGCAACAATCCAACCGGGGAGCTGTTTTTT.

This clonotype was seen at least ten times. The CDR3 coding sequence is TGCAGTGCTAGCCGCTTCGGCGGGCGGGACTACAATGAGCAGTTCTTC. The encoded protein is CSASRFGGRDYNEQFF. The chain has TRBV20-1 and TRBJ2-1; D possibly corresponds to TRBD2 (6 bases). The V end lost 3 bases, the J end lost 3 bases, and 18 bases lay between the germline ends. Germline loops: CDR1 DFQATT, CDR2 SNEGSKA (reference sequence). The CDR3 is made up of 16 amino acids.

In its sample, this clonotype was seen a few times. The chain has TRBV14 and TRBJ1-1, with D perhaps matching TRBD1 (5 bases). This CDR3 contains 15 residues. Trimming removed 4 bases from V and 7 bases from J, with 19 bases in between. CDR1 and CDR2 (germline): SGHDN, FVKESK. CDR3: CASSPISALGGEAFF. CDR3 bases: TGTGCCAGCAGCCCGATCTCTGCCTTGGGGGGTGAAGCTTTCTTT.

The table lists this clonotype with a few counts. This chain connects TRBV12-3 or TRBV12-4 to TRBJ2-1; 7 positions agree with TRBD2. The CDR3 length is 13 residues. The ends lost 6 bases at V and 7 bases at J; junction bases unmatched: 6. The CDR3 is CASRQLAVNEQFF. CDR3 in DNA: TGTGCCAGCAGGCAGCTAGCGGTTAATGAGCAGTTCTTC.

The rearrangement joins TRBV7-9 to TRBJ2-3, with TRBD2 identical over 9 bases. CDR3 length: 15 residues. The J segment lost 5 bases and the V segment lost 2 bases, leaving 5 bases of the junction unmatched. Germline V gene lookup returns CDR1 SEHNR and CDR2 FQNEAQ (reference sequence). As DNA, the CDR3 is TGTGCCAGCAGCTTACCGGCGGGAGGGGAAGATACGCAGTATTTT. Translated: CASSLPAGGEDTQYF.

The V call is TRBV28, the J call TRBJ2-1; unclear D gene. Trimming stripped 4 bases from V and 8 bases from J, with 9 bases between. This CDR3 comprises 12 residues. Germline lookup yields CDR1 MDHEN and CDR2 SYDVKM. The CDR3 sequence is CASSSLWDEQFF. DNA of the CDR3: TGTGCCAGCAGTTCTCTTTGGGATGAGCAGTTCTTC.

This clonotype was recorded at least ten times. The chain recombines TRBV6-2 or TRBV6-3 with TRBJ2-5; no clear D. Per germline, CDR1 MNHEY and CDR2 SVGEGT. CDR3 length equals 16 residues. V was shortened by 5 bases and J by 2 bases, with 18 bases between the two germline ends. In nucleotides, the CDR3 is TGTGCCAGCAGTCCCCAACGCCCTGCACTTCAAGAGACCCAGTACTTC. Translation gives CASSPQRPALQETQYF.

The sample holds a few counts of this clonotype. The chain carries TRBV4-1 and TRBJ2-3; 8 bases are shared with TRBD2. The trim removed 2 bases at V and 4 bases at J, leaving 5 bases unmatched. CDR1 and CDR2 from the germline V gene are MGHRA and YSYEKL. There are 15 residues in the CDR3. CDR3 residues: CASSQRTSLPDTQYF. Written as DNA, the CDR3 is TGCGCCAGCAGCCAACGGACTAGCCTCCCAGATACGCAGTATTTT.

This clonotype appeared many times. J is TRBJ1-1 and V is TRBV5-1; D is perhaps TRBD1 (5 bases). There are 16 residues in the CDR3. V lost 2 bases and J 2 bases, leaving 16 bases between the germline ends. Germline lookup yields CDR1 SGHRS and CDR2 YFSETQ. The CDR3 bases are TGCGCCAGCAGCTTTCTTGGGACCATAGGAAACACTGAAGCTTTCTTT. It specifies CASSFLGTIGNTEAFF.

This clonotype was seen many times. This chain joins TRBV27 and TRBJ2-4; 7 bases are shared with TRBD2. CDR1 and CDR2 (germline): MNHEY, SMNVEV (reference sequence). This CDR3 region has 16 residues. The V gene end was trimmed by 6 bases and the J gene end by 1 base; junction bases not matched to a gene: 9. The DNA of the CDR3 is TGTGCCAGCAGCCAGGGCGGGGGAGCGGCCAAAAACATTCAGTACTTC. Its translation is CASSQGGGAAKNIQYF.

V usage is TRBV25-1 and J usage is TRBJ2-5; D perhaps matches TRBD1 (6 bases). The DNA end is more similar to TRBJ2-7, so the J call may be wrong. CDR3 size: 14 residues. Per the germline V gene, CDR1 is MGHDK and CDR2 is SYGVNS. The CDR3 loop is CASSSDTGIYEQYF. DNA of the CDR3: TGTGCCAGCAGTAGCGATACAGGGATCTACGAGCAGTACTTC.

This clonotype was counted ten times or more. This chain connects TRBV5-1 to TRBJ1-6, with 7 bases aligning to TRBD1. This CDR3 has 17 residues. Germline CDR1 reads SGHRS; CDR2 reads YFSETQ. The V gene end was trimmed by 2 bases and the J gene end by 3 bases; junction bases not matched to a gene: 8. CDR3 sequence: CASSLDPDRSYNSPLHF. CDR3 DNA: TGCGCCAGCAGCTTAGACCCGGACAGGAGCTATAATTCACCCCTCCACTTT.

The J gene is TRBJ2-3, the V gene TRBV6-4; D not resolved. The V and J ends lost 2 bases and 1 base respectively, with 7 bases between them. This CDR3 region has 14 residues. CDR1 is MRHNA, CDR2 SNTAGT, per germline. The CDR3 DNA sequence: TGTGCCAGCAGTGACCCCGGCCGCACAGATACGCAGTATTTT. Protein sequence: CASSDPGRTDTQYF.